A selection of T cell receptor beta chains follows, all from one sample in a study of cytomegalovirus exposure and HLA in healthy donors. Some clones are missing from TCRdb's copy, which holds only in-frame ones; the method was immunoSEQ multiplex PCR. The sample holds about 94,000 clones, about 80% seen once. Sequenced input: PBMCs. These TCRs come from a human donor in good health. Both conserved end residues are part of each CDR3. The D gene is left open where the match is weak. Clone size is not always given. Where it is, it says once, few, many or a class for expanded clones.

v_call: TRBV2; d_call: .; j_call: TRBJ1-5; clone_size: few; cdr3_aa: CASSESRGAGRPQHF; cdr3_nt: TGTGCCAGCAGTGAATCTCGCGGAGCTGGTAGGCCCCAGCATTTT
v_call: TRBV7-7; d_call: .; j_call: TRBJ2-3; clone_size: .; cdr3_aa: CASSSRRGNTQYF; cdr3_nt: TGTGCTAGCAGCTCCCGTCGGGGGAATACGCAGTATTTT
v_call: TRBV11-2; d_call: .; j_call: TRBJ2-7; clone_size: .; cdr3_aa: CASSPSHEQYF; cdr3_nt: TGTGCCAGCAGCCCCAGTCACGAGCAGTACTTC
v_call: TRBV11-3; d_call: TRBD1; j_call: TRBJ2-7; clone_size: .; cdr3_aa: CASSFRDRGVEQYF; cdr3_nt: TGTGCCAGCAGCTTCCGGGACAGGGGAGTCGAGCAGTACTTC
v_call: TRBV27; d_call: TRBD1; j_call: TRBJ2-7; clone_size: .; cdr3_aa: CASSFSRQGATYEQYF; cdr3_nt: TGTGCCAGCAGTTTCTCGAGACAGGGGGCCACCTACGAGCAGTACTTC
v_call: TRBV10-3; d_call: .; j_call: TRBJ2-2; clone_size: .; cdr3_aa: CAISEVGGTGELFF; cdr3_nt: TGTGCCATCAGTGAGGTCGGGGGCACCGGGGAGCTGTTTTTT
v_call: TRBV6-5; d_call: TRBD2; j_call: TRBJ2-3; clone_size: .; cdr3_aa: CASTGGRFTDTQYF; cdr3_nt: TGTGCCAGCACCGGCGGGAGATTTACGGATACGCAGTATTTT
v_call: TRBV5-1; d_call: .; j_call: TRBJ2-1; clone_size: .; cdr3_aa: CASRSGTYSHNEQFF; cdr3_nt: TGCGCCAGCAGATCCGGGACTTACTCTCACAATGAGCAGTTCTTC
v_call: TRBV19; d_call: TRBD1; j_call: TRBJ1-1; clone_size: .; cdr3_aa: CASKPQGASTEAFF; cdr3_nt: TGTGCCAGTAAACCCCAGGGGGCCAGCACTGAAGCTTTCTTT
v_call: TRBV6-5; d_call: .; j_call: TRBJ2-7; clone_size: .; cdr3_aa: CASSYRDTYEQYF; cdr3_nt: TGTGCCAGCAGTTACCGGGACACCTACGAGCAGTACTTC
v_call: TRBV5-4; d_call: TRBD1; j_call: TRBJ1-1; clone_size: few; cdr3_aa: CASSRTGQNTEAFF; cdr3_nt: TGTGCCAGCAGCCGGACAGGGCAGAACACTGAAGCTTTCTTT
v_call: TRBV9; d_call: TRBD2; j_call: TRBJ2-7; clone_size: .; cdr3_aa: CASSVDSTSRSYEQYF; cdr3_nt: TGTGCCAGCAGCGTAGATTCGACTAGCAGGTCCTACGAGCAGTACTTC
v_call: TRBV13; d_call: TRBD1; j_call: TRBJ1-4; clone_size: .; cdr3_aa: CASSSRVGTENEKLFF; cdr3_nt: TGTGCCAGCAGCTCGAGAGTCGGGACAGAGAATGAAAAACTGTTTTTT
v_call: TRBV6-1; d_call: .; j_call: TRBJ1-1; clone_size: .; cdr3_aa: CASSEWASTNTEAFF; cdr3_nt: TGTGCCAGCAGTGAATGGGCCTCTACAAACACTGAAGCTTTCTTT
v_call: TRBV7-2; d_call: .; j_call: TRBJ2-1; clone_size: .; cdr3_aa: CASSSGAAGYNEQFF; cdr3_nt: TGTGCCAGCAGCTCAGGGGCGGCAGGCTACAATGAGCAGTTCTTC
v_call: TRBV6-5; d_call: TRBD2; j_call: TRBJ2-1; clone_size: .; cdr3_aa: CASSYSPAGVHNEQFF; cdr3_nt: TGTGCCAGCAGTTACTCGCCAGCGGGAGTTCACAATGAGCAGTTCTTC
v_call: TRBV5-1; d_call: TRBD2; j_call: TRBJ2-7; clone_size: .; cdr3_aa: CASSWRPWTSGSNEQYF; cdr3_nt: TGCGCCAGCAGCTGGAGACCTTGGACTAGCGGGAGTAACGAGCAGTACTTC
v_call: TRBV18; d_call: TRBD1; j_call: TRBJ1-5; clone_size: .; cdr3_aa: CASSRRTGDGQPQHF; cdr3_nt: TGTGCCAGCTCACGAAGGACAGGGGATGGTCAGCCCCAGCATTTT
v_call: TRBV19; d_call: TRBD1; j_call: TRBJ1-5; clone_size: .; cdr3_aa: CASSIAADRVGNQPQHF; cdr3_nt: TGTGCCAGTAGTATAGCCGCGGACAGGGTCGGCAATCAGCCCCAGCATTTT
v_call: TRBV7-3; d_call: .; j_call: TRBJ2-2; clone_size: once; cdr3_aa: CASRSGGGELFF; cdr3_nt: TGTGCCAGCAGGAGTGGTGGCGGGGAGCTGTTTTTT
v_call: TRBV25-1; d_call: TRBD2; j_call: TRBJ2-3; clone_size: .; cdr3_aa: CASSVSKTSGLGDTQYF; cdr3_nt: TGTGCCAGCAGTGTCTCCAAGACTAGCGGGCTCGGAGATACGCAGTATTTT
v_call: TRBV18; d_call: .; j_call: TRBJ2-3; clone_size: .; cdr3_aa: CASSPLRGWLGGTDTQYF; cdr3_nt: TGTGCCAGCTCACCATTAAGGGGCTGGCTTGGAGGCACAGATACGCAGTATTTT
v_call: TRBV30; d_call: .; j_call: TRBJ1-1; clone_size: .; cdr3_aa: CAWSPGMNTEAFF; cdr3_nt: TGTGCCTGGAGCCCGGGGATGAACACTGAAGCTTTCTTT
v_call: TRBV29-1; d_call: .; j_call: TRBJ1-2; clone_size: .; cdr3_aa: CSVEEESDRPQHYGYTF; cdr3_nt: TGCAGCGTTGAAGAAGAGTCTGACAGGCCGCAACACTATGGCTACACCTTC
v_call: TRBV7-2; d_call: .; j_call: TRBJ2-7; clone_size: .; cdr3_aa: CASSLVLYEQYF; cdr3_nt: TGTGCCAGCAGCTTAGTCCTCTACGAGCAGTACTTC
v_call: TRBV11-2; d_call: .; j_call: TRBJ1-3; clone_size: .; cdr3_aa: CASSQDSSGNTIYF; cdr3_nt: TGTGCCAGCAGCCAGGACAGCTCTGGAAACACCATATATTTT
v_call: TRBV11-3; d_call: TRBD1; j_call: TRBJ2-5; clone_size: .; cdr3_aa: CASSRGQNQETQYF; cdr3_nt: TGTGCCAGCAGCAGGGGACAGAACCAAGAGACCCAGTACTTC
v_call: TRBV5-4; d_call: .; j_call: TRBJ2-3; clone_size: .; cdr3_aa: CASSSASVGTDTQYF; cdr3_nt: TGTGCCAGCAGCTCCGCTAGCGTGGGCACAGATACGCAGTATTTT
v_call: TRBV7-9; d_call: TRBD1; j_call: TRBJ1-1; clone_size: .; cdr3_aa: CASSLGGLQGATEAFF; cdr3_nt: TGTGCCAGCAGCTTAGGGGGGTTGCAGGGGGCCACTGAAGCTTTCTTT
v_call: TRBV19; d_call: .; j_call: TRBJ1-5; clone_size: .; cdr3_aa: CASRTLYSNQPQHF; cdr3_nt: TGTGCCAGTAGGACACTTTATAGCAATCAGCCCCAGCATTTT
v_call: TRBV28; d_call: TRBD1; j_call: TRBJ1-3; clone_size: few; cdr3_aa: CASSPGHRTGLFSGNTIYF; cdr3_nt: TGTGCCAGCAGTCCGGGACATCGGACAGGTCTCTTTTCTGGAAACACCATATATTTT
v_call: TRBV5-1; d_call: .; j_call: TRBJ2-1; clone_size: .; cdr3_aa: CASSLGSGSGDEQFF; cdr3_nt: TGCGCCAGCAGCTTGGGTAGCGGCTCTGGGGATGAGCAGTTCTTC
v_call: TRBV9; d_call: TRBD2; j_call: TRBJ2-1; clone_size: .; cdr3_aa: CASSTRAGGTYNEQFF; cdr3_nt: TGTGCCAGCAGCACGAGAGCGGGAGGCACCTACAATGAGCAGTTCTTC
v_call: TRBV13; d_call: TRBD2; j_call: TRBJ2-7; clone_size: .; cdr3_aa: CASSLGGSASGTYEQYF; cdr3_nt: TGTGCCAGCAGCTTAGGGGGTTCGGCTAGCGGTACCTACGAGCAGTACTTC
v_call: TRBV6-5; d_call: TRBD1; j_call: TRBJ1-2; clone_size: .; cdr3_aa: CASSTGTGYGYTF; cdr3_nt: TGTGCCAGCAGTACCGGGACAGGCTATGGCTACACCTTC
v_call: TRBV11-2; d_call: TRBD1; j_call: TRBJ1-2; clone_size: once; cdr3_aa: CASSLVGDRGHGYTF; cdr3_nt: TGTGCCAGCAGCTTAGTAGGGGACAGGGGGCATGGCTACACCTTC
v_call: TRBV27; d_call: .; j_call: TRBJ2-3; clone_size: .; cdr3_aa: CASSLARGPDTQYF; cdr3_nt: TGTGCCAGCAGTCTAGCCAGGGGCCCAGATACGCAGTATTTT
v_call: TRBV5-1; d_call: .; j_call: TRBJ1-1; clone_size: once; cdr3_aa: CASSSTRSGVLMNTEAFF; cdr3_nt: TGCGCCAGCAGCTCAACGAGATCAGGGGTCCTCATGAACACTGAAGCTTTCTTT
v_call: TRBV6-1; d_call: .; j_call: TRBJ2-2; clone_size: .; cdr3_aa: CASSEDAVGELFF; cdr3_nt: TGTGCCAGCAGTGAAGATGCGGTTGGGGAGCTGTTTTTT